The rows below give T cell receptor beta chains drawn from one sample of a study of cytomegalovirus exposure and HLA in healthy donors. Repertoires were generated with immunoSEQ multiplex PCR, while TCRdb's copy carries only in-frame clones and drops some. The repertoire consists of 150,000 to 200,000 clones, with more than 65% occurring once and the leading ten covering around 15%. Sequenced sample: PBMCs. All receptors derive from a woman in her 30s in good health and CMV-seropositive. The CDR3 runs from the conserved cysteine through the conserved F or W. D genes are given only for firm matches. Size tells how often a clone was seen (once, few, many) or the class of an expanded clone, and some rows leave it out.

V gene,J gene,D gene,clone size,CDR3 DNA,CDR3 protein
TRBV9,TRBJ2-2,.,.,TGTGCCAGCAGCGACCGCGCAACGAACACCGGGGAGCTGTTTTTT,CASSDRATNTGELFF
TRBV28,TRBJ1-2,.,few,TGTGCCAGCAGTCAACTCATCCAGGGGTGGGGCTACACCTTC,CASSQLIQGWGYTF
TRBV6-5,TRBJ1-3,TRBD1,.,TGTGCCAGCAGCCAACAGGGGTTCTCTGGAAACACCATATATTTT,CASSQQGFSGNTIYF
TRBV6-5,TRBJ2-5,TRBD1,.,TGTGCCAGCAGTCGTTTGACAGGGGGAGAGACCCAGTACTTC,CASSRLTGGETQYF
TRBV28,TRBJ2-1,.,.,TGTGCCAGCAGTTTAGGGGGGTATGAGCAGTTCTTC,CASSLGGYEQFF
TRBV28,TRBJ2-2,.,.,TGTGCCAGCAATAGGATCGGGCTAGCGAGGAGGGGCACCGGGGAGCTGTTTTTT,CASNRIGLARRGTGELFF
TRBV6-5,TRBJ2-1,.,.,TGTGCCAGCAGTGGCGGGTACGGACGCTACAATGAGCAGTTCTTC,CASSGGYGRYNEQFF
TRBV19,TRBJ1-2,TRBD1,once,TGTGCCAGTAGTCTCGCACCCCAGACAGGGCTGGATGGCTACACCTTC,CASSLAPQTGLDGYTF
TRBV28,TRBJ1-2,.,.,TGTGCCAGCAGCTACCCAGGGAATGGCTACACCTTC,CASSYPGNGYTF
TRBV18,TRBJ1-2,TRBD1,.,TGTGCCAGCTCCGACAGGGGATATGGCTACACCTTC,CASSDRGYGYTF
TRBV7-8,TRBJ2-3,.,few,TGTGCCAGCAGAAAGGGGGATACGCAGTATTTT,CASRKGDTQYF
TRBV2,TRBJ1-5,.,.,TGTGCCAGCAGTGCGGAACAGGGATTCAATCAGCCCCAGCATTTT,CASSAEQGFNQPQHF
TRBV18,TRBJ2-7,TRBD1,.,TGTGCCAGCTCACCACGGCAGGGGGCGAGCGAGCAGTACTTC,CASSPRQGASEQYF
TRBV28,TRBJ2-1,TRBD2,.,TGTGCCAGCAGTTTGGGACTAGCGGGGAACAATGAGCAGTTCTTC,CASSLGLAGNNEQFF
TRBV15,TRBJ2-1,TRBD2,.,TGTGCCACCAGCCCCGGGGGTAGCGGGAGGTTATCCTACAATGAGCAGTTCTTC,CATSPGGSGRLSYNEQFF
TRBV5-1,TRBJ1-5,.,.,TGCGCCAGCAGCGGGGGGGAACTCAATCAGCCCCAGCATTTT,CASSGGELNQPQHF
TRBV4-1,TRBJ2-7,.,.,TGCGCCAGCAGCCGCGATTCCAAGCAGGGGACCGAGCAGTACTTC,CASSRDSKQGTEQYF
TRBV6-5,TRBJ1-1,TRBD1,once,TGTGCCAGCAGACCCCTAGGGGGCCTCCCTCGAGCTTTCTTT,CASRPLGGLPRAFF
TRBV7-9,TRBJ1-4,.,.,TGTGCCAGCAGCTTAGAAGGGAGGGGTAATGAAAAACTGTTTTTT,CASSLEGRGNEKLFF
TRBV5-1,TRBJ1-1,.,.,TGCGCCAGCAGCCCCTGGACTGATATGAACACTGAAGCTTTCTTT,CASSPWTDMNTEAFF
TRBV29-1,TRBJ2-3,.,once,TGCAGCGTTGAAGATCGGGGTAGGGGGGATACGCAGTATTTT,CSVEDRGRGDTQYF
TRBV6-5,TRBJ2-7,.,.,TGTGCCAGCAGTAAACTACCGTACGAGCAGTACTTC,CASSKLPYEQYF
TRBV18,TRBJ2-7,TRBD2,.,TGTGCCAGCTCTCGACCGACTAGCGGGTCGTACGAGCAGTACTTC,CASSRPTSGSYEQYF
TRBV2,TRBJ1-5,.,once,TGTGCCAGCAGTGATTTGTCTACCTATCAGCCCCAGCATTTT,CASSDLSTYQPQHF
TRBV6-5,TRBJ1-1,TRBD1,.,TGTGCCAGTAGACAGGGGGCCTTCACTGAAGCTTTCTTT,CASRQGAFTEAFF
TRBV11-1,TRBJ1-1,.,.,TGTGCCAGCAGCTTCCTTCGGGTGGGCACTGAAGCTTTCTTT,CASSFLRVGTEAFF
TRBV6-5,TRBJ1-1,.,.,TGTGCCAGCAGTGACTACCAACAGGTCTCGGCTTTCTTT,CASSDYQQVSAFF
TRBV15,TRBJ2-7,TRBD1,once,TGTGCCACCAGCAGAGCTGGGACAGGGATCGGGTACGAGCAGTACTTC,CATSRAGTGIGYEQYF
TRBV9,TRBJ2-5,TRBD1,.,TGTGCCAGCAGCGTCGGGACAGGGGGGCGGGAGACCCAGTACTTC,CASSVGTGGRETQYF
TRBV15,TRBJ2-7,TRBD2,.,TGTGCCACCAGCAGCGGACTAGCGGGAGAAGGATACGAGCAGTACTTC,CATSSGLAGEGYEQYF
TRBV19,TRBJ2-7,.,.,TGTGCCAGTAGTATAGGGGGACTGGCCGGGGACGAGCAGTACTTC,CASSIGGLAGDEQYF
TRBV4-1,TRBJ2-7,TRBD2,few,TGCGCCAGCGGGGACGGACTAGCGGGAGTGTACGAGCAGTACTTC,CASGDGLAGVYEQYF
TRBV30,TRBJ1-5,.,.,TGTGCCTGGAGCATGGGGACAACTAGTAATCAGCCCCAGCATTTT,CAWSMGTTSNQPQHF
TRBV29-1,TRBJ1-2,.,.,TGCAGCGCCGAGCAACCTAACTATGGCTACACCTTC,CSAEQPNYGYTF
TRBV30,TRBJ1-1,.,.,TGTGCCTGGAGCCAGCTCGGGACACTAACTGAAGCTTTCTTT,CAWSQLGTLTEAFF
TRBV7-8,TRBJ2-2,TRBD1,once,TGTGCCAGCAGCCCCCAGGGGGCCGGGGAGCTGTTTTTT,CASSPQGAGELFF
TRBV15,TRBJ2-2,.,.,TGTGCCACCAGCCCTTACACCGGGGAGCTGTTTTTT,CATSPYTGELFF
TRBV6-6,TRBJ2-1,TRBD2,.,TGTGCCAGCAGTCAAGAATTAGCGGGAGTCCACAATGAGCAGTTCTTC,CASSQELAGVHNEQFF
TRBV18,TRBJ1-1,.,.,TGTGCCAGCTCATCCTTATCGACTGAAGCTTTCTTT,CASSSLSTEAFF
TRBV4-2,TRBJ2-2,.,once,TGTGCCAGCAGCCCCCGACTCATTGAGGGGGAGCTGTTTTTT,CASSPRLIEGELFF
TRBV28,TRBJ2-7,.,.,TGTGCCAGCAAGGAGGGATCCTACGAGCAGTACTTC,CASKEGSYEQYF
TRBV11-2,TRBJ2-3,TRBD2,.,TGTGCCAGCAGTCTCAAAAGCGGGAGGAGGAAAGATACGCAGTATTTT,CASSLKSGRRKDTQYF
TRBV19,TRBJ2-7,TRBD1,.,TGTGCCAGTAGCTTCTCAGGGGGTATCCACGAGCAGTACTTC,CASSFSGGIHEQYF
TRBV5-6,TRBJ2-7,.,.,TGTGCCAGCAGCTTGGTGTCGGGGGTGGGCTACGAGCAGTACTTC,CASSLVSGVGYEQYF
TRBV5-1,TRBJ2-1,.,.,TGCGCCAGCAGCTTACTTGTCGACAATGAGCAGTTCTTC,CASSLLVDNEQFF
TRBV5-1,TRBJ2-7,.,once,TGCGCCAGTGCCCTGGGAACTAGCAGGGCCGAGCAGTACTTC,CASALGTSRAEQYF
TRBV4-2,TRBJ1-3,.,few,TGTGCCAGCAGCCACTCCTCTGGAAACACCATATATTTT,CASSHSSGNTIYF
TRBV7-9,TRBJ1-2,TRBD1,few,TGTGCCAGCAGCTCGGACAGGGTGAGAGGCTACACCTTC,CASSSDRVRGYTF
TRBV28,TRBJ1-5,TRBD1,.,TGTGCCAGCTTCACCGGGACAGATAGCAATCAGCCCCAGCATTTT,CASFTGTDSNQPQHF
TRBV5-1,TRBJ1-1,TRBD1,.,TGCGCCAGCAGCTTGGTGGGACAGCCGGAAGCTTTCTTT,CASSLVGQPEAFF
TRBV1,TRBJ2-7,.,.,TGCACCAGCAGCCCGGGCCAGGGGGTAGGCTACGAGCAGTACTTC,CTSSPGQGVGYEQYF
TRBV14,TRBJ1-2,.,.,TGTGCCAGCAGCCAAGTCGGGGGGGGCTATGGCTACACCTTC,CASSQVGGGYGYTF
TRBV7-8,TRBJ1-5,TRBD1,.,TGTGCCAGCAGCCAGGGACAGGGGGGGATTTGGCCCCAGCATTTT,CASSQGQGGIWPQHF
TRBV9,TRBJ1-2,TRBD1,.,TGTGCCAGCAGTACAGACAGGGGTGGCTACACCTTC,CASSTDRGGYTF
TRBV14,TRBJ2-7,TRBD1,.,TGTGCCAGCAGCCAAACAGGGACCTGGGACAGTCCTAAGTACGAGCAGTACTTC,CASSQTGTWDSPKYEQYF